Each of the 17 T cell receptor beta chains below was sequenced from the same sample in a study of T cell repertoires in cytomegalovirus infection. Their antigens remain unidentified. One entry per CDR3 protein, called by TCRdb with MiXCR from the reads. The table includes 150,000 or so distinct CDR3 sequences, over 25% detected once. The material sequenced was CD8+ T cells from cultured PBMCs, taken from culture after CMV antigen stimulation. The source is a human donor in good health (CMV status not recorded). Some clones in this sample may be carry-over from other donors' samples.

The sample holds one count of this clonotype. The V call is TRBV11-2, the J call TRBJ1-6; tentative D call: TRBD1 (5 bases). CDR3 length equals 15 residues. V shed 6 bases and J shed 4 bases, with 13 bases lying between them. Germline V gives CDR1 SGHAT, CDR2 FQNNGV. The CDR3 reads CASRDTGRYNSPLHF. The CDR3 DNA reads TGTGCCAGCAGGGATACGGGACGGTATAATTCACCCCTCCACTTT. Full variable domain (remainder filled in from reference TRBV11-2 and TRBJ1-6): EAGVAQSPRYKIIEKRQSVAFWCNPISGHATLYWYQQILGQGPKLLIQFQNNGVVDDSQLPKDRFSAERLKGVDSTLKIQPAKLEDSAVYLCASRDTGRYNSPLHFGNGTRLTVT.

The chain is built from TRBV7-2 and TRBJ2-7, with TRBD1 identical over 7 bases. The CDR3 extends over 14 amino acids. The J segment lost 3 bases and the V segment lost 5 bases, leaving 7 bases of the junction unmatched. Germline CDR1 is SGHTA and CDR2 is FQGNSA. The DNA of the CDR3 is TGTGCCAGCAGCCCCCGGGACAGTATCTACGAGCAGTACTTC. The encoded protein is CASSPRDSIYEQYF.

CDR3 DNA sequence: TGTGCCAGCACCACTCCACCGGGACAGGGCCACAATGAGCAGTTCTTC. It encodes CASTTPPGQGHNEQFF. The rearrangement uses TRBV27 and TRBJ2-1; TRBD1 agrees at 9 bases. The V and J ends lost 7 bases and 5 bases, in that order; junction bases with no gene match: 12. Germline values: CDR1 MNHEY, CDR2 SMNVEV (reference sequence). There are 16 residues in the CDR3.

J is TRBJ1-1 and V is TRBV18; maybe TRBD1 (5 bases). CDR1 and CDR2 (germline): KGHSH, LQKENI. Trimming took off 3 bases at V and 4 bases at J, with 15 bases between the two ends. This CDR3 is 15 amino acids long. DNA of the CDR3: TGTGCCAGCTCACCGGGCGGGACCGCAGGCACTGAAGCTTTCTTT. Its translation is CASSPGGTAGTEAFF.

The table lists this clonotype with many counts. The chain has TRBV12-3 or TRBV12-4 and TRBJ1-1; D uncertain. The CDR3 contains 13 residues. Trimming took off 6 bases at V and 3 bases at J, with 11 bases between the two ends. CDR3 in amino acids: CASSPPGDTEAFF. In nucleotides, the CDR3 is TGTGCCAGCAGCCCCCCTGGGGACACTGAAGCTTTCTTT.

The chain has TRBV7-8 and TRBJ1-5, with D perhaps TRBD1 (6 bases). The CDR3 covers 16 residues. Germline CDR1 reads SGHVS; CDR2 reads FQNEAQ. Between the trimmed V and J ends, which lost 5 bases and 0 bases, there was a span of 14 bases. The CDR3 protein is CASSPRQVYSNQPQHF. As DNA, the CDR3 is TGTGCCAGCAGCCCCCGACAGGTCTATAGCAATCAGCCCCAGCATTTT.

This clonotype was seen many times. CDR3 coding DNA: TGTGCCAGCAGTGGGGTTGACAGGGCGAACACCGGGGAGCTGTTTTTT. Translated, it gives CASSGVDRANTGELFF. The chain joins TRBV2 to TRBJ2-2; 7 nucleotides align to TRBD1. CDR3 length: 16 amino acids. The germline CDR1 and CDR2 sequences are SNHLY and FYNNEI. V was pared by 4 bases and J by 0 bases, with 5 bases of the junction left unmatched. The whole variable domain, filled in from reference TRBV2 and TRBJ2-2, reads EPEVTQTPSHQVTQMGQEVILRCVPISNHLYFYWYRQILGQKVEFLVSFYNNEISEKSEIFDDQFSVERPDGSNFTLKIRSTKLEDSAMYFCASSGVDRANTGELFFGEGSRLTVL.

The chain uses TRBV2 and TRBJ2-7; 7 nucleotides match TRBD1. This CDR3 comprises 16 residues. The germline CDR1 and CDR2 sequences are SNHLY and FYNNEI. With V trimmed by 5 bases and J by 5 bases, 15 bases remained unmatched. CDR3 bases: TGTGCCAGCAGTCGCGCGTCGGGACAGCCGGATAACGAGCAGTACTTC. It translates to CASSRASGQPDNEQYF. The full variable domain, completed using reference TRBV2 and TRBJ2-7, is EPEVTQTPSHQVTQMGQEVILRCVPISNHLYFYWYRQILGQKVEFLVSFYNNEISEKSEIFDDQFSVERPDGSNFTLKIRSTKLEDSAMYFCASSRASGQPDNEQYFGPGTRLTVT.

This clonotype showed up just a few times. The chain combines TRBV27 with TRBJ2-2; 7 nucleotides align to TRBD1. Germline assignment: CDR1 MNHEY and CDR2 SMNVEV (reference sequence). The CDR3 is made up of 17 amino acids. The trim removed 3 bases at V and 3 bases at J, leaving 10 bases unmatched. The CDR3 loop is CASSFEGQMWYTGELFF. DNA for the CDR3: TGTGCCAGCAGTTTTGAGGGACAGATGTGGTACACCGGGGAGCTGTTTTTT.

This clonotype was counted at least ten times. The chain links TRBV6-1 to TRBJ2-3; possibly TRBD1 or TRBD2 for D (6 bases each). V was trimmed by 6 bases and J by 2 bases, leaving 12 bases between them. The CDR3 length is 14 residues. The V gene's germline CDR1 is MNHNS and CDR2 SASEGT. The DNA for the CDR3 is TGTGCCAGCAGGAGGGGGGCGGACACAGATACGCAGTATTTT. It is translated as CASRRGADTDTQYF.

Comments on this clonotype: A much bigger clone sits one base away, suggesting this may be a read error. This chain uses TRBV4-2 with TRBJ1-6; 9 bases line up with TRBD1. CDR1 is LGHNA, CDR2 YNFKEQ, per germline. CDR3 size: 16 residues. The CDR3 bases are TGTGTCAGCAGCCAAGATAGGGACAGGGAGGATTCACCCCTCCACTTT. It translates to CVSSQDRDREDSPLHF.

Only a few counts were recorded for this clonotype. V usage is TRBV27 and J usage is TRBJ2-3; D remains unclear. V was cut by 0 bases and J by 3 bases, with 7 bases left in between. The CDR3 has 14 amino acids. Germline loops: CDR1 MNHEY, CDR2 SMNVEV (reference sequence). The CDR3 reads CASSLSRPTDTQYF. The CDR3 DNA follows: TGTGCCAGCAGTTTATCCAGGCCGACAGATACGCAGTATTTT.

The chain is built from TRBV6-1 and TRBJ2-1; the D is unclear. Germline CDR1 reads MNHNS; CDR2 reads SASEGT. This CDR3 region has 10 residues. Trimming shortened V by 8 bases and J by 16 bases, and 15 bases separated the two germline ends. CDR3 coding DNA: TGTGCCAGCTCAGGATTAGTCGATTTCTTC. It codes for CASSGLVDFF.

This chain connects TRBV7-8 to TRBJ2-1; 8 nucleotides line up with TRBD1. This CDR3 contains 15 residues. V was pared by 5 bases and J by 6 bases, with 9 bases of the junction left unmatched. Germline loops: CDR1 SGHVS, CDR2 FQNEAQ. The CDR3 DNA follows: TGTGCCAGCAGCCTAGACAGGGGTGCGGTCAATGAGCAGTTCTTC. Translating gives CASSLDRGAVNEQFF.

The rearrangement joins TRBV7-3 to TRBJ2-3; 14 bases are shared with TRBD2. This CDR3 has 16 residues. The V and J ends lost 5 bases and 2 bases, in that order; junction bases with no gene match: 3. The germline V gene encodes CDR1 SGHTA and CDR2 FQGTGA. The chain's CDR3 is CASSQGLAGATDTQYF. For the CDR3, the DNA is TGTGCCAGCAGCCAGGGACTAGCGGGAGCCACAGATACGCAGTATTTT. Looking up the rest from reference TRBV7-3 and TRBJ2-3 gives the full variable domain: GAGVSQTPSNKVTEKGKYVELRCDPISGHTALYWYRQSLGQGPEFLIYFQGTGAADDSGLPNDRFFAVRPEGSVSTLKIQRTERGDSAVYLCASSQGLAGATDTQYFGPGTRLTVL.

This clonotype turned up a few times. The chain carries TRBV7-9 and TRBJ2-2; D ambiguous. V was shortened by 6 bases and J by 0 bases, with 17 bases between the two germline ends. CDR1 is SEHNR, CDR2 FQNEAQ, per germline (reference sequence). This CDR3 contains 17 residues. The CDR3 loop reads CASRKYGVQANTGELFF. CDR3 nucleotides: TGTGCCAGCAGAAAATATGGGGTCCAAGCGAACACCGGGGAGCTGTTTTTT.

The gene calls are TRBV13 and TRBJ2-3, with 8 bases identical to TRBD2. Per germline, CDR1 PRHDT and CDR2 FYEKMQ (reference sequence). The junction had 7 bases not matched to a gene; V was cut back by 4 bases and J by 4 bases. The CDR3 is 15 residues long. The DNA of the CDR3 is TGTGCCAGCAGCTCGACAAGCGGGGGCGCAGATACGCAGTATTTT. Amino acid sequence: CASSSTSGGADTQYF.